These 10 T cell receptor beta chains share one sample of origin, sequenced in a study of regulatory T cells in long-lasting Graves disease. Time point meaning: persistent/refractory GD, antithyroid drugs over 5 years with positive TRAb. Researchers made the TCR library from RNA that was extracted from PBMCs. Arm-PCR of CDR3 regions with iRepertoire HTBI primers generated TCR beta libraries. TCRdb ran MiXCR on the multiplex PCR reads and lists one entry per CDR3 protein. The sample contains a few hundred thousand distinct CDR3 sequences, less than 25% of which appear only once. Here the sequenced sample was peripheral blood mononuclear cells (PBMCs), taken when the disease was refractory, from a patient treated with antithyroid drugs. The receptor set was obtained from a female donor with Graves disease.

Many counts were recorded for this clonotype. The chain recombines TRBV5-4 with TRBJ2-5, with 7 bases fitting TRBD2. CDR3 length equals 16 residues. The germline gives CDR1 SGHNT, CDR2 YYREEE (reference sequence). After removal of 0 bases from V and 4 bases from J, the junction contained 9 bases not matched to a gene. The CDR3: CASSLEAGVTRETQYF. CDR3 coding DNA: TGTGCCAGCAGCTTGGAGGCGGGAGTCACCCGAGAGACCCAGTACTTC. Complete variable domain (other parts from reference TRBV5-4 and TRBJ2-5): ETGVTQSPTHLIKTRGQQVTLRCSSQSGHNTVSWYQQALGQGPQFIFQYYREEENGRGNFPPRFSGLQFPNYSSELNVNALELDDSALYLCASSLEAGVTRETQYFGPGTRLLVL.

This chain joins TRBV5-6 and TRBJ1-2; no firm D call. Germline CDR1 reads SGHDT; CDR2 reads YYEEEE. Trimming stripped 4 bases from V and 6 bases from J, with 22 bases between. CDR3 length equals 16 residues. The CDR3 DNA is TGTGCCAGCAGCCCAGCTCTTGGTGCGGTTGATAATGGCTACACCTTC. Translated: CASSPALGAVDNGYTF. The full variable domain, completed using reference TRBV5-6 and TRBJ1-2, is DAGVTQSPTHLIKTRGQQVTLRCSPKSGHDTVSWYQQALGQGPQFIFQYYEEEERQRGNFPDRFSGHQFPNYSSELNVNALLLGDSALYLCASSPALGAVDNGYTFGSGTRLTVV.

Comments on this clonotype: One end of the junction is discordant with germline, which a read error may explain. V is TRBV11-3 and J is TRBJ2-2; 12 bases line up with TRBD1. CDR3 length equals 15 residues. Looked up from germline, CDR1 is SGHNT and CDR2 is YENEEA. CDR3 amino acids: CASTGTGGNTGKLFF. The CDR3 DNA reads TGTGCCAGCACCGGGACAGGGGGCAACACCGGGAAGCTGTTTTTT.

This clonotype came up many times. The chain couples TRBV3-1 to TRBJ1-2; tentative D call: TRBD1 (5 bases). Germline loops: CDR1 LGHDT, CDR2 YNNKEL (reference sequence). Trimming removed 6 bases at V and 4 bases at J, with 15 bases between. The CDR3 runs 14 residues. For the CDR3, the DNA is TGTGCCAGCAGACATACACGGGGGGGCTATGGCTACACCTTC. It yields the protein CASRHTRGGYGYTF.

This clonotype has ten or more counts. The chain couples TRBV11-3 to TRBJ2-7; D remains unclear. This CDR3 has 14 amino acids. Germline V gene sequence: CDR1 SGHNT, CDR2 YENEEA. The V and J ends lost 5 bases and 6 bases respectively, with 17 bases between them. The CDR3 is CASSAKGTSREQYF. Written as DNA, the CDR3 is TGTGCCAGCAGCGCAAAGGGTACCTCGCGCGAGCAGTACTTC.

This clonotype has just a few counts. The rearrangement links TRBV7-3 to TRBJ1-1; unclear D gene. The CDR3 runs 15 residues. Germline V CDR1 and CDR2: SGHTA, FQGTGA. The V and J ends lost 1 base and 3 bases respectively, with 12 bases between them. Here the CDR3 reads CASSLRGREDTEAFF. The CDR3 DNA reads TGTGCCAGCAGCTTAAGAGGGAGGGAGGACACTGAAGCTTTCTTT.

The chain combines TRBV20-1 with TRBJ2-1, with D maybe TRBD2 (5 bases). This CDR3 has 17 residues. V shed 2 bases and J shed 0 bases, with 17 bases lying between them. Germline-derived CDR1 and CDR2 are DFQATT and SNEGSKA (reference sequence). The CDR3 is CSARSRLAPSSYNEQFF. In nucleotides, the CDR3 is TGCAGTGCTAGATCGCGCCTAGCCCCGAGCTCCTACAATGAGCAGTTCTTC.

V and J are TRBV29-1 and TRBJ2-7; 7 bases are a match to TRBD2. The V and J ends lost 4 bases and 0 bases, in that order; junction bases with no gene match: 0. Germline CDR1 is SQVTM and CDR2 is ANQGSEA. The CDR3 runs to 12 residues. CDR3 DNA sequence: TGCAGCGTTGCGGGGGGCTCCTACGAGCAGTACTTC. Protein sequence: CSVAGGSYEQYF.

This clonotype was observed a few times. V gene TRBV20-1 combines with J gene TRBJ2-1; 14 nucleotides line up with TRBD2. The CDR3 extends over 18 amino acids. Unmatched junction bases numbered 15, after V lost 3 bases and J lost 8 bases. Germline V gene sequence: CDR1 DFQATT, CDR2 SNEGSKA (reference sequence). CDR3 in amino acids: CSASGTSGSRRQKDEQFF. The DNA of the CDR3 is TGCAGTGCTAGTGGGACTAGCGGGAGTAGACGACAGAAGGATGAGCAGTTCTTC.

CDR3 amino acids: CSASVGGGYNEQFF. Here the CDR3 DNA reads TGCAGTGCTAGCGTGGGTGGGGGCTACAATGAGCAGTTCTTC. This chain connects TRBV20-1 to TRBJ2-1; D possibly uses TRBD1 or TRBD2 (5 bases each). This CDR3 spans 14 amino acids. V dropped 3 bases and J dropped 3 bases, with 12 bases sitting between them. CDR1 DFQATT and CDR2 SNEGSKA come from the germline V gene (reference sequence).